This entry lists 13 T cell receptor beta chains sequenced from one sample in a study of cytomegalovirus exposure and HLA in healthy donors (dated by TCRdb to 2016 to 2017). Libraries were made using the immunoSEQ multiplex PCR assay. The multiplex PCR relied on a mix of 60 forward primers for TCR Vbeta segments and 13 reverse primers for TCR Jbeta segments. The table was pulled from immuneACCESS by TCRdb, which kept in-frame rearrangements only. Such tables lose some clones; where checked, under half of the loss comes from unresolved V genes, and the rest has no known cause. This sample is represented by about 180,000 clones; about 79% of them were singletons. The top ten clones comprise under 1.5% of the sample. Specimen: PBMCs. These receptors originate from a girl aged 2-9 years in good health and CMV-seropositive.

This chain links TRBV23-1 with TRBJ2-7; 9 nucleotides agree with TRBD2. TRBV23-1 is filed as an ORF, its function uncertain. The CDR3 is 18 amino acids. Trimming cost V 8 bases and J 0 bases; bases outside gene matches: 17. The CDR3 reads CASGLRGLAPNRSYEQYF. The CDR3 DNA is TGCGCCAGCGGCCTAAGAGGACTAGCGCCGAACCGCTCCTACGAGCAGTACTTC.

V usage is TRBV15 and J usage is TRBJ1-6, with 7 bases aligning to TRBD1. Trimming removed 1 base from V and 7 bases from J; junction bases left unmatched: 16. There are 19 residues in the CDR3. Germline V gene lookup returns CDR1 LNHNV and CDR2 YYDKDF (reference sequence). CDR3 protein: CATSRARSSRGRGNSPLHF. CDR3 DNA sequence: TGTGCCACCAGCAGAGCCCGATCAAGTAGGGGCAGGGGGAATTCACCCCTCCACTTT. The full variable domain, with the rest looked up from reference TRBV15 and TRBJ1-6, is DAMVIQNPRYQVTQFGKPVTLSCSQTLNHNVMYWYQQKSSQAPKLLFHYYDKDFNNEADTPDNFQSRRPNTSFCFLDIRSPGLGDTAMYLCATSRARSSRGRGNSPLHFGNGTRLTVT.

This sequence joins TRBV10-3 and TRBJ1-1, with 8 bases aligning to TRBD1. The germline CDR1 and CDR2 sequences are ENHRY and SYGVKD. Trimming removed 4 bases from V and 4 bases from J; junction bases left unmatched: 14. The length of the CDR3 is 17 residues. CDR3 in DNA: TGTGCCATCAGTGTAGAAGCACACGGACAGGGCGGCACTGAAGCTTTCTTT. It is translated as CAISVEAHGQGGTEAFF.

The CDR3 sequence: CASSFWTSGPTPDTQYF. CDR3 DNA: TGTGCCAGCAGCTTTTGGACTAGCGGGCCCACCCCAGATACGCAGTATTTT. V and J are TRBV7-8 and TRBJ2-3, with 11 bases fitting TRBD2. This CDR3 has 17 amino acids. The V segment lost 3 bases and the J segment 4 bases; nucleotides outside the gene matches: 9. The germline gives CDR1 SGHVS, CDR2 FQNEAQ.

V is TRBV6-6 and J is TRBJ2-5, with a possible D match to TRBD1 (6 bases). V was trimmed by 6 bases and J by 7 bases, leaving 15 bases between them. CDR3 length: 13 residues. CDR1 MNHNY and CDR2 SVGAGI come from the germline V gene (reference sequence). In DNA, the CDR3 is TGTGCCAGCAGGGACAGTCCAGAGGGGACCCAGTACTTC. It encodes CASRDSPEGTQYF.

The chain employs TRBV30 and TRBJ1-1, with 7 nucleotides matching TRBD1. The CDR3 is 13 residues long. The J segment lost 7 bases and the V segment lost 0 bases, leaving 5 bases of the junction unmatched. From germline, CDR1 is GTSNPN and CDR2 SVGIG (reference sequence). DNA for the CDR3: TGTGCCTGGAGTGTACGACAGGGTGGTGAAGCTTTCTTT. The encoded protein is CAWSVRQGGEAFF.

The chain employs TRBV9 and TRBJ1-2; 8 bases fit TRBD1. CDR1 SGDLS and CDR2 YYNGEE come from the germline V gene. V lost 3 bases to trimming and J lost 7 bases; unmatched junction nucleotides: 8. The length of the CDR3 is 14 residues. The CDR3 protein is CASSAGQGSGGYTF. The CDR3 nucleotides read TGTGCCAGCAGCGCAGGACAGGGTAGTGGTGGCTACACCTTC.

CDR3: CASSTPQDRFGYEQYF. The CDR3 coding sequence is TGTGCCAGTAGTACTCCACAGGACAGGTTTGGCTACGAGCAGTACTTC. V and J are TRBV19 and TRBJ2-7, with 7 bases fitting TRBD1. The V gene's germline CDR1 is LNHDA and CDR2 SQIVND (reference sequence). V lost 4 bases, J lost 3 bases, and 12 bases stayed unmatched. The CDR3 covers 16 residues.

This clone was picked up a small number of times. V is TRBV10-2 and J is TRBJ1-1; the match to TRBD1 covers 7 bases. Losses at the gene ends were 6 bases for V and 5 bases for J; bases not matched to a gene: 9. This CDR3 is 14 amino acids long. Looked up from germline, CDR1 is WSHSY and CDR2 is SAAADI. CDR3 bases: TGCGCCAGCAGGAGAGAGGGACAGATGACTGAAGCTTTCTTT. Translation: CASRREGQMTEAFF.

The chain's CDR3 is CASSLPSGYRDTQYF. For the CDR3, the DNA is TGTGCCAGCAGTTTGCCTAGCGGGTACCGAGATACGCAGTATTTT. The chain links TRBV28 to TRBJ2-3, with 8 nucleotides matching TRBD2. Trimming cost V 3 bases and J 5 bases; bases outside gene matches: 7. Germline assignment: CDR1 MDHEN and CDR2 SYDVKM. CDR3 length equals 15 residues. The full variable domain, its missing parts supplied by reference TRBV28 and TRBJ2-3, is DVKVTQSSRYLVKRTGEKVFLECVQDMDHENMFWYRQDPGLGLRLIYFSYDVKMKEKGDIPEGYSVSREKKERFSLILESASTNQTSMYLCASSLPSGYRDTQYFGPGTRLTVL.

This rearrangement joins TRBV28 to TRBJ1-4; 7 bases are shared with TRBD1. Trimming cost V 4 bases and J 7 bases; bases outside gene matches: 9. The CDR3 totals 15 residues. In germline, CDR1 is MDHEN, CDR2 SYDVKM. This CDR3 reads CASSSFTGVGEKLFF. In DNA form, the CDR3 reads TGTGCCAGCAGTTCATTTACAGGGGTCGGTGAAAAACTGTTTTTT.

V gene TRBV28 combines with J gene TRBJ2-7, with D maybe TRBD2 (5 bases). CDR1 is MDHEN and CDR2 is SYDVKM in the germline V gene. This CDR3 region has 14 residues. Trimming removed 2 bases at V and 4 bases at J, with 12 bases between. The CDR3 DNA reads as TGTGCCAGCAGTTTAGTCCTGGGGAGTTACGAGCAGTACTTC. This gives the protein CASSLVLGSYEQYF.

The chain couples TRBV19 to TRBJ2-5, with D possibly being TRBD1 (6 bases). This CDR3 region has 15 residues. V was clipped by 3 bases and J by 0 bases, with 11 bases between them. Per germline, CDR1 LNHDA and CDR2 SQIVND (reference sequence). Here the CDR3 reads CASSMVTGYQETQYF. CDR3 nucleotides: TGTGCCAGTAGTATGGTTACAGGGTACCAAGAGACCCAGTACTTC.